This note documents a single T cell receptor (beta chain) sequence. The data belong to a study of blood T cell repertoires in COVID-19. Study-wide context: Samples representing acute and convalescent COVID-19 were sourced from the United States, Italy and Spain. The cDNA or gDNA used as material had been derived from T cells, B-cell-depleted T cells, or PBMCs.

Per the authors' pipeline: Scientists estimated how many nucleated cells there were by amplifying reference gene primers. The assay was immunoSEQ multiplex PCR, and TCRdb's table has in-frame clones only and misses some. V and J calls and clone size are as listed in that table; D and trimming were resolved from the DNA. The sample includes some 250,000 clones, around 86% of them seen just once. Looked up from germline, CDR1 is LGHDT and CDR2 is YNNKEL (reference sequence). The CDR3 is 13 residues long. V lost 1 base and J 4 bases, leaving 7 bases between the germline ends. The source is a man aged 80 or over with acute or convalescent COVID-19. The sequencing input was peripheral blood. V and J are TRBV3-1 (or the pseudogene TRBV3-2) and TRBJ1-2; D unresolved. The CDR3 here is CASSQARFYGYTF. CDR3 sequence (DNA): TGTGCCAGCAGCCAAGCACGGTTCTATGGCTACACCTTC.